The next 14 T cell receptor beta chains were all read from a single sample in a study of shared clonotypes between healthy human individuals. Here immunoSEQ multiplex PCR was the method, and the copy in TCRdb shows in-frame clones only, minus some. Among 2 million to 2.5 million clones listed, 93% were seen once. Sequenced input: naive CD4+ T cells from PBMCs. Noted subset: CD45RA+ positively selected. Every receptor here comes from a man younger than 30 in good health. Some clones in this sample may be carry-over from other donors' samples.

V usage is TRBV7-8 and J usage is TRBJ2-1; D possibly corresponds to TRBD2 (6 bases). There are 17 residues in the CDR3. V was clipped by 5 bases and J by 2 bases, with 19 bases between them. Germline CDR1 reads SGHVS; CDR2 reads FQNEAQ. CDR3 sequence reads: CASSPLAAPSAYNEQFF. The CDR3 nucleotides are TGTGCCAGCAGCCCGTTAGCGGCCCCCTCGGCCTACAATGAGCAGTTCTTC.

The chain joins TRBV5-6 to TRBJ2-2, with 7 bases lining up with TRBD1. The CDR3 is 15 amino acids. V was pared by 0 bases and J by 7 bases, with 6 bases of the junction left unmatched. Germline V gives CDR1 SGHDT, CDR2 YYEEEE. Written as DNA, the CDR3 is TGTGCCAGCAGCTTGGACACAGGGGTGGGCGGGGAGCTGTTTTTT. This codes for CASSLDTGVGGELFF.

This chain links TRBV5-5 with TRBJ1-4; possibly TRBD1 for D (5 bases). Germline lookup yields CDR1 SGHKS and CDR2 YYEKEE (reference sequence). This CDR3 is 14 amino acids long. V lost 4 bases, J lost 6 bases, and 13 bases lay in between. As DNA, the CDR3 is TGTGCCAGCAGCAATAGCGCAGGGTATGAAAAACTGTTTTTT. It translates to CASSNSAGYEKLFF.

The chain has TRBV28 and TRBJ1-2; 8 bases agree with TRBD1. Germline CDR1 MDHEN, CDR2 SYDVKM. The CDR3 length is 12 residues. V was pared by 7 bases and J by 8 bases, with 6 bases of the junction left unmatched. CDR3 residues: CASTLTGGGYTF. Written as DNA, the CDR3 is TGTGCCAGCACCCTTACAGGGGGAGGCTACACCTTC.

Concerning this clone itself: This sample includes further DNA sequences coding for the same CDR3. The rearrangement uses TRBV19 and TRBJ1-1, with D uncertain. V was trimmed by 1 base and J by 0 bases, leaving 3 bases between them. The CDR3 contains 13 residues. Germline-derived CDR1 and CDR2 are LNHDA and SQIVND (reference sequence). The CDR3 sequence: CASSIGVNTEAFF. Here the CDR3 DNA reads TGTGCCAGTAGTATAGGGGTGAACACTGAAGCTTTCTTT.

The DNA of the CDR3 is TGCGCCAGCAGCACCGATTGGACCGGGGAGCTGTTTTTT. Amino acids: CASSTDWTGELFF. The chain couples TRBV5-1 to TRBJ2-2; D remains unclear. The CDR3 has 13 amino acids. Trimming removed 4 bases from V and 5 bases from J, with 9 bases in between. Germline assignment: CDR1 SGHRS and CDR2 YFSETQ.

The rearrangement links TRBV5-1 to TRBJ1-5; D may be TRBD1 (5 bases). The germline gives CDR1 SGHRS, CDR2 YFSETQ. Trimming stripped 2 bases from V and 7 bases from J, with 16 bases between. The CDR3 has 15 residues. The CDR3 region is CASSFIGERGQPQHF. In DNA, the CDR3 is TGCGCCAGCAGCTTCATTGGGGAACGGGGGCAGCCCCAGCATTTT.

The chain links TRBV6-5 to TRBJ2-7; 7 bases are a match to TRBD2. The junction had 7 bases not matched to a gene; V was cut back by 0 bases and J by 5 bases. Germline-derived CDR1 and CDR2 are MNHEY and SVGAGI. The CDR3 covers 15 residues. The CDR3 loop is CASSYSKGTSDEQYF. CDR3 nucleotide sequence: TGTGCCAGCAGTTACTCGAAGGGAACTAGCGACGAGCAGTACTTC.

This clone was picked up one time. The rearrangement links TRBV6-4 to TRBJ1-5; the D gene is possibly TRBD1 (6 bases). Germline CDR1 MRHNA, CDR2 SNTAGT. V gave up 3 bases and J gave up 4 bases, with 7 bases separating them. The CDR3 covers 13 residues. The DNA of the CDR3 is TGTGCCAGCAGTGAAACAGGGAATCAGCCCCAGCATTTT. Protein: CASSETGNQPQHF.

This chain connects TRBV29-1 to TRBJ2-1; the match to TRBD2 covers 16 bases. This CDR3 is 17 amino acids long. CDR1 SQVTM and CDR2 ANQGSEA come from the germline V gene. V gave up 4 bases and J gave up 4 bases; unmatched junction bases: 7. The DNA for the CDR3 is TGCAGCGTTGGGGGACTAGCGGGAGGGAGGGTTTACAATGAGCAGTTCTTC. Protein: CSVGGLAGGRVYNEQFF.

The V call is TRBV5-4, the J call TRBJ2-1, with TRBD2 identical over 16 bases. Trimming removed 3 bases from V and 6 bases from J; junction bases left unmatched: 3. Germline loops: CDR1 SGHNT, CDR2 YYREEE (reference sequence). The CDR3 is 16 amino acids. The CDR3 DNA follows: TGTGCCAGCAGCTGGGGACTAGCGGGAGGGGCCAATGAGCAGTTCTTC. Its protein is CASSWGLAGGANEQFF.

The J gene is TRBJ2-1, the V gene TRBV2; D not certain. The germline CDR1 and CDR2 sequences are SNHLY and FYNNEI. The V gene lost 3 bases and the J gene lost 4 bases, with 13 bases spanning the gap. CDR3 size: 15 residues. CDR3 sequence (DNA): TGTGCCAGCAGTGACGAACTTCAAGTATACAATGAGCAGTTCTTC. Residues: CASSDELQVYNEQFF.

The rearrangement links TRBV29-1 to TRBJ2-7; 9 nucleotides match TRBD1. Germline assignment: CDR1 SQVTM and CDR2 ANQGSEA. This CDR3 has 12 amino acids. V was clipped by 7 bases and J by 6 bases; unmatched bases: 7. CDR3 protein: CSGELDRGEQYF. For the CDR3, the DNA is TGCAGCGGAGAGCTGGACAGGGGCGAGCAGTACTTC.

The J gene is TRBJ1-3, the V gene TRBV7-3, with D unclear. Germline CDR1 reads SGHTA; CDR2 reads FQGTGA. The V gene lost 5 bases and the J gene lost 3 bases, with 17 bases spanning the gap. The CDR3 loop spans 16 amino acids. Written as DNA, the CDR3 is TGTGCCAGCAGCCCACCGGAGGGAGGGCATGGAAACACCATATATTTT. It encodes CASSPPEGGHGNTIYF.